These 24 T cell receptor beta chains share one sample of origin, sequenced in a study of blood T cells in healthy people across ages. A second PCR, run for about 7 to 12 cycles, used a sample-barcoded 5' primer plus a J-beta primer mix. TCRdb redid the calling of the 5' RACE reads with MiXCR, one entry per CDR3 protein. Of about 1,400,000 distinct CDR3 sequences in the sample, approximately 40% are singletons; the top ten hold roughly 8.2%. Sample: blood. Every receptor here comes from a woman in her late teens or twenties in good health.

The count of this clonotype is one. The chain recombines TRBV12-5 with TRBJ2-3; 8 nucleotides line up with TRBD2. CDR3 length: 13 amino acids. V shed 5 bases and J 6 bases; nucleotides not matched to a gene: 4. Germline V gene lookup returns CDR1 LGHNT and CDR2 FRNRAP. The CDR3 reads CASGGGGGDTQYF. The CDR3 coding sequence is TGTGCTAGTGGTGGGGGCGGGGGGGATACGCAGTATTTT.

The CDR3 DNA reads TGTGCCAGCAGTGCGGCGGGAACTGAAGCTTTCTTT. Its protein is CASSAAGTEAFF. This sequence joins TRBV25-1 and TRBJ1-1, with unresolved D. This CDR3 region has 12 residues. V was trimmed by 4 bases and J by 5 bases, leaving 8 bases between them. The germline V gene has CDR1 MGHDK and CDR2 SYGVNS.

This clonotype was seen a few times. The chain uses TRBV20-1 and TRBJ2-7, with 9 nucleotides matching TRBD2. The V segment lost 4 bases and the J segment 4 bases; nucleotides outside the gene matches: 5. CDR3 length: 13 residues. CDR1 is DFQATT, CDR2 SNEGSKA, per germline (reference sequence). The DNA for the CDR3 is TGCAGTGCTACTAGCGGGGTCTCTTACGAGCAGTACTTC. It specifies CSATSGVSYEQYF.

The chain uses TRBV5-1 and TRBJ1-2, with D maybe TRBD1 (6 bases). Between the trimmed V and J ends, which lost 2 bases and 5 bases, there was a span of 16 bases. Germline assignment: CDR1 SGHRS and CDR2 YFSETQ. The CDR3 runs 15 residues. In nucleotides, the CDR3 is TGCGCCAGCAGCTTTGGCAGGGGATCTTCTTATGGCTACACCTTC. The encoded protein is CASSFGRGSSYGYTF.

The chain joins TRBV10-3 to TRBJ2-5; TRBD2 agrees at 10 bases. From germline, CDR1 is ENHRY and CDR2 SYGVKD. The V gene end was trimmed by 4 bases and the J gene end by 11 bases; junction bases not matched to a gene: 16. CDR3 length: 16 amino acids. The CDR3 spells CAISGTSSGSTNEQYF. The CDR3 DNA sequence: TGTGCCATCAGTGGAACCTCTAGCGGGAGCACAAATGAGCAGTACTTC.

This clonotype has more than one count but fewer than ten. The CDR3 loop is CASSLSGAPEQYF. The DNA of the CDR3 is TGTGCCAGCAGCCTCTCGGGGGCACCCGAGCAGTACTTC. V usage is TRBV3-1 and J usage is TRBJ2-4; D is tentatively TRBD1 or TRBD2 (6 bases each). The J call is doubtful: the DNA matches TRBJ2-7 better. Germline loops: CDR1 LGHDT, CDR2 YNNKEL (reference sequence). This CDR3 has 13 amino acids.

This clonotype was seen more than once but under ten times. The V and J genes are TRBV2 and TRBJ2-7; possible D gene TRBD1, 6 bases. There are 13 residues in the CDR3. V was shortened by 6 bases and J by 4 bases, with 13 bases between the two germline ends. The germline CDR1 and CDR2 sequences are SNHLY and FYNNEI. Here the CDR3 reads CASSTGQRYEQYF. CDR3 sequence (DNA): TGTGCCAGCAGCACCGGACAGCGATACGAGCAGTACTTC.

This clonotype was observed a few times. The chain couples TRBV27 to TRBJ2-3, with D perhaps TRBD1 (5 bases). The CDR3 runs to 14 residues. The germline V gene has CDR1 MNHEY and CDR2 SMNVEV (reference sequence). V was clipped by 8 bases and J by 1 base, with 13 bases between them. The CDR3 region has the DNA TGTGCCAGCGCCCCGGCAGGGCGCACAGATACGCAGTATTTT. Encoded protein: CASAPAGRTDTQYF.

This chain joins TRBV2 and TRBJ2-7, with TRBD2 identical over 9 bases. Per germline, CDR1 SNHLY and CDR2 FYNNEI. The CDR3 extends over 15 amino acids. J gave up 6 bases and V 1 base, and 7 bases lay outside the gene matches. The CDR3 loop is CASSEGISGSSEQYF. CDR3 sequence (DNA): TGTGCCAGCAGTGAAGGCATTAGCGGGAGCTCCGAGCAGTACTTC. The full variable domain, completed using reference TRBV2 and TRBJ2-7, is EPEVTQTPSHQVTQMGQEVILRCVPISNHLYFYWYRQILGQKVEFLVSFYNNEISEKSEIFDDQFSVERPDGSNFTLKIRSTKLEDSAMYFCASSEGISGSSEQYFGPGTRLTVT.

V is TRBV9 and J is TRBJ2-1, with 7 bases matching TRBD2. V dropped 3 bases and J dropped 3; count of bases not matched to a gene: 6. CDR1 and CDR2 (germline): SGDLS, YYNGEE. CDR3 length: 15 amino acids. The DNA of the CDR3 is TGTGCCAGCAGCGCCTGGGGGGGGAACTACAATGAGCAGTTCTTC. Translating it yields CASSAWGGNYNEQFF.

Only a few counts were recorded for this clonotype. The chain recombines TRBV11-2 with TRBJ2-3; D is ambiguous. With 2 bases removed from V and 2 bases from J, the gap between germline ends came to 8 bases. There are 14 residues in the CDR3. CDR1 is SGHAT and CDR2 is FQNNGV in the germline V gene. The CDR3 sequence: CASSLPLITDTQYF. Written as DNA, the CDR3 is TGTGCCAGCAGCTTACCCCTAATCACAGATACGCAGTATTTT.

This chain links TRBV4-3 with TRBJ2-5; no clear D gene. Trimming pared 5 bases from V and 6 bases from J, leaving 10 bases between. The CDR3 is made up of 12 amino acids. Looked up from germline, CDR1 is LGHNA and CDR2 is YSLEER. CDR3 sequence: CASSGFGKTQYF. In DNA, the CDR3 is TGCGCCAGCAGCGGGTTTGGGAAGACCCAGTACTTC.

This clonotype was counted between two and nine times. The chain couples TRBV3-1 to TRBJ2-5, with D unclear. This CDR3 has 14 amino acids. Germline CDR1 is LGHDT and CDR2 is YNNKEL (reference sequence). The germline V and J ends were trimmed by 1 base and 5 bases, with 11 bases remaining between them. CDR3 nucleotide sequence: TGTGCCAGCAGCCAAGTCCCCGGTAGTGAGACCCAGTACTTC. Encoded protein: CASSQVPGSETQYF.

The chain joins TRBV20-1 to TRBJ2-7; D unclear. This CDR3 region has 11 residues. Per the germline V gene, CDR1 is DFQATT and CDR2 is SNEGSKA (reference sequence). Deletions cut 0 bases from V and 6 bases from J, with 6 bases between. The CDR3 here is CSARDGTEQYF. The CDR3 nucleotides are TGCAGTGCTAGAGATGGAACCGAGCAGTACTTC.

CDR3 nucleotide sequence: TGTGCCAGCAGAGGACAGCTTAATCAGCCCCAGCATTTT. Amino acid sequence: CASRGQLNQPQHF. This chain connects TRBV12-3 or TRBV12-4 to TRBJ1-5; a weak D match, TRBD1 (6 bases). CDR3 length: 13 amino acids. V was pared by 6 bases and J by 4 bases, with 10 bases between.

This clonotype was detected a few times. The rearrangement joins TRBV5-5 to TRBJ2-7, with 8 nucleotides matching TRBD1. Trimming took 4 bases from V and 3 from J; bases not matched to a gene: 6. This CDR3 is 14 amino acids long. Germline V gives CDR1 SGHKS, CDR2 YYEKEE (reference sequence). The CDR3 region is CASSPTGGVYEQYF. DNA of the CDR3: TGTGCCAGCAGCCCTACAGGGGGAGTCTACGAGCAGTACTTC.

In this sample, this clonotype turned up a few times. This chain links TRBV24-1 with TRBJ2-1; 14 bases are a match to TRBD2. This CDR3 has 16 amino acids. With V trimmed by 4 bases and J by 6 bases, 4 bases remained unmatched. The V gene's germline CDR1 is KGHDR and CDR2 SFDVKD. CDR3 sequence reads: CATSDPTSGRGNEQFF. The CDR3 DNA reads TGTGCCACCAGTGACCCGACTAGCGGGAGGGGCAATGAGCAGTTCTTC.

The rearrangement links TRBV4-1 to TRBJ2-2; TRBD1 matches at 10 bases. In germline, CDR1 is MGHRA, CDR2 YSYEKL. V dropped 1 base and J dropped 5; count of bases not matched to a gene: 10. The CDR3 runs to 18 residues. The CDR3 region is CASSQGTARDRGTGELFF. DNA of the CDR3: TGCGCCAGCAGCCAAGGGACTGCCCGGGACAGGGGTACCGGGGAGCTGTTTTTT.

The chain employs TRBV5-1 and TRBJ2-3; TRBD2 matches 11 bases. There are 17 residues in the CDR3. The trim removed 1 base at V and 3 bases at J, leaving 7 bases unmatched. Germline CDR1 is SGHRS and CDR2 is YFSETQ. The CDR3 nucleotides read TGCGCCAGCAGCTTGAGGACTAGCGGGCTTTTTACAGATACGCAGTATTTT. Translated, it gives CASSLRTSGLFTDTQYF.

This clonotype was observed a handful of times. The chain employs TRBV12-3 or TRBV12-4 and TRBJ2-2; 10 bases line up with TRBD1. J gave up 6 bases and V 4 bases, and 5 bases lay outside the gene matches. The CDR3 loop spans 15 amino acids. Written as DNA, the CDR3 is TGTGCCAGCAGTTCTGACAGGGGGCCTTCCGGGGAGCTGTTTTTT. Amino acid sequence: CASSSDRGPSGELFF.

The sample holds one count of this clonotype. V gene TRBV5-1 combines with J gene TRBJ2-1; the D gene is possibly TRBD2 (6 bases). This CDR3 has 16 residues. Trimming pared 6 bases from V and 0 bases from J, leaving 16 bases between. Germline CDR1 SGHRS, CDR2 YFSETQ. The CDR3 reads CASTLRGSSSYNEQFF. CDR3 DNA sequence: TGCGCCAGCACCCTACGGGGGTCTAGCTCCTACAATGAGCAGTTCTTC.

On this clonotype: This likely reflects a read error, since a far larger clone is one base away. The chain combines TRBV7-9 with TRBJ2-3; D might be TRBD1 (5 bases). Germline CDR1 reads SEHNR; CDR2 reads FQNEAQ (reference sequence). This CDR3 has 12 residues. The CDR3 loop is CASSSNTGTQYF. CDR3 sequence (DNA): TGTGCCAGCAGCTCGAACACAGGTACGCAGTATTTT.

This chain connects TRBV6-1 to TRBJ2-7, with D perhaps matching TRBD2 (6 bases). Gene TRBJ2-5 matches the end of the DNA better, so the J call may be wrong. This CDR3 is 13 amino acids long. Germline CDR1 is MNHNS and CDR2 is SASEGT. The CDR3 sequence: CASRAAGKETQYF. In DNA form, the CDR3 reads TGTGCCAGCCGGGCGGCGGGGAAAGAGACCCAGTACTTC.

The chain is built from TRBV6-6 and TRBJ1-2; D uncertain. The germline V gene has CDR1 MNHNY and CDR2 SVGAGI (reference sequence). V gave up 7 bases and J gave up 0 bases, with 12 bases separating them. The CDR3 spans 14 residues. The CDR3 region has the DNA TGTGCCAGCACTACTCCCCCTCCTAACTATGGCTACACCTTC. Protein product: CASTTPPPNYGYTF.